Sequencing of this TCR beta chain was carried out in a study of CD8 T cells in Susac syndrome (dated by TCRdb to the late 2010s). A note on the overall study: The study used repertoire sequencing to test whether antigen drove CD8+ T cell activation and differentiation in Susac syndrome.

RNA was extracted with the RNeasy kit and roughly 0.45 to 1 ug was reverse transcribed using random hexamers. The immunoSEQ multiplex PCR assay, covering 54 Vbeta and 13 Jbeta segments, was used to amplify TCR beta CDR3 regions. PCR amplification bias was corrected by using a synthetic template baseline for primer optimization and computational correction. Turning to the authors' computational methods: Reads were assigned to V, D and J genes according to IMGT and analyzed in immunoSEQ Analyzer, with only productive sequences retained. Clonality was computed as one minus Shannon entropy normalized by log2 of the number of productive unique sequences. For each patient and control, public and private clones were evaluated within the 100 most prevalent clones. Clones were defined as Susac-specific if absent from the healthy and MS cohorts, from around 1,000 published viral clones and from other ImmuneACCESS disease sequences. In-frame beta chains were kept once TCRdb had trimmed the public reads at Q25 with fastp and called clones with MiXCR. Every entry covers one CDR3 protein and lists the most common genes and DNA from its rows. In this record, the V and J calls reflect TCRdb's handling and not the investigators' own analysis. Recorded for this sample are around 71,000 distinct CDR3 sequences; under 96% of them occurred a single time. The ten largest clones add up to 0.095% to 0.12% of the sample.

The CDR3 numbers 13 residues from cysteine through phenylalanine. The DNA shown is the 39-base CDR3, in frame from base 1. Sequences KGHSH (CDR1) and LQKENI (CDR2) are obtained from the germline V gene. Trimming takes 3 bases from V and 6 bases from J, and the germline ends sit 9 bases apart. Results the study describes overall, beyond this receptor: The TCR sequencing and HLA analysis was acknowledged to have included a relatively small number of individuals.

High-throughput TCR beta sequencing profiled peripheral blood CD8+ and CD4+ T cells from healthy donors, Susac syndrome patients and multiple sclerosis patients. The multiple sclerosis controls were treatment-naive patients whose relapsing-remitting disease, either stable or active, fulfilled the revised McDonald criteria. Bulk CD8+ and CD4+ T cells were purified by magnetic negative isolation, while CD8+ TEMRA cells were enriched using FACS. Blood was collected in EDTA tubes and processed within 24 hours, with PBMCs isolated through density gradient centrifugation. PBMCs intended for TCR sequencing were cryopreserved in liquid nitrogen and were subsequently thawed in a 37 degrees C water bath. A purity of at least 90% was achieved for sorted or isolated CD4+, CD8+ and CD8+ TEMRA cells. Note on this clonotype: The antigen it binds to is not known. No qualities accompany the bases; no much larger clone lies one base away.

The sequence links TRBV18 to TRBJ1-5; there is no confident call for the D gene. Sequencing input: CD4+ T cells from PBMCs. The receptor comes from a human donor with multiple sclerosis. The nucleotides read TGTGCCAGCTCACCCGTCAAGGGTCAGCCCCAGCATTTT. Its protein product is CASSPVKGQPQHF.